Following are 11 T cell receptor beta chains from one sample sequenced in a study of Tregs in tolerant kidney transplant recipients. Here immunoSEQ multiplex PCR was the method, and the copy in TCRdb shows in-frame clones only, minus some. This sample has roughly 250,000 clones; 80% to 85% occur once, and the top ten carry 0.55% to 0.65%. The material sequenced was CD4+ T cells from blood. These receptor sequences come from a human donor in good health.

The CDR3 DNA reads TGTGCCAGCAGCGGGACTTGGGATGAAAAACTGTTTTTT. Translation: CASSGTWDEKLFF. The gene calls are TRBV7-9 and TRBJ1-4; D may be TRBD1 (5 bases). This CDR3 is 13 amino acids long. Germline CDR1 SEHNR, CDR2 FQNEAQ (reference sequence). Trimming shortened V by 5 bases and J by 6 bases, and 10 bases separated the two germline ends.

This chain connects TRBV7-2 to TRBJ2-1; 9 bases are shared with TRBD2. Looked up from germline, CDR1 is SGHTA and CDR2 is FQGNSA. This CDR3 has 16 amino acids. Losses at the gene ends were 2 bases for V and 2 bases for J; bases not matched to a gene: 4. The DNA for the CDR3 is TGTGCCAGCAGCTTACTGGCGGGAGGGGCCTACAATGAGCAGTTCTTC. This gives the protein CASSLLAGGAYNEQFF.

This rearrangement joins TRBV7-2 to TRBJ1-1; D is undetermined. Trimming removed 5 bases from V and 2 bases from J, with 12 bases in between. The germline CDR1 and CDR2 sequences are SGHTA and FQGNSA. The CDR3 totals 14 residues. CDR3 amino acids: CASSPYWGNTEAFF. The CDR3, as DNA: TGTGCCAGCAGCCCGTATTGGGGAAACACTGAAGCTTTCTTT.

The rearrangement links TRBV6-1 to TRBJ2-7; D may be TRBD2 (6 bases). This CDR3 has 14 residues. Germline CDR1 is MNHNS and CDR2 is SASEGT. V was cut by 5 bases and J by 5 bases, with 16 bases left in between. The CDR3 coding sequence is TGTGCCAGCAGTTATTCGACTAGTTCTCACGAGCAGTACTTC. It codes for CASSYSTSSHEQYF.

The chain is built from TRBV5-4 and TRBJ2-5, with D perhaps assigned TRBD1 or TRBD2 (6 bases each). CDR1 SGHNT and CDR2 YYREEE come from the germline V gene (reference sequence). This CDR3 contains 14 residues. Trimming shortened V by 1 base and J by 1 base, and 8 bases separated the two germline ends. The CDR3, as DNA: TGTGCCAGCAGCTTGTCGGGGGCCCAAGAGACCCAGTACTTC. Translated: CASSLSGAQETQYF.

The rearrangement joins TRBV6-1 to TRBJ1-1; the D is unclear. The germline CDR1 and CDR2 sequences are MNHNS and SASEGT. V shed 2 bases and J shed 0 bases, with 10 bases lying between them. The CDR3 extends over 15 amino acids. The CDR3 DNA reads TGTGCCAGCAGTGAAAGAAAGATCCTGAACACTGAAGCTTTCTTT. Its protein is CASSERKILNTEAFF.

The table lists this clone with a count of one. This chain joins TRBV4-1 and TRBJ2-7, with a tentative D call TRBD1 (6 bases). The V gene's germline CDR1 is MGHRA and CDR2 YSYEKL. V gave up 3 bases and J gave up 6 bases, with 21 bases separating them. The CDR3 spans 16 residues. CDR3 DNA: TGCGCCAGCAGCCATGCCAGGCGGCAGGGGTCGGGCGAGCAGTACTTC. This gives the protein CASSHARRQGSGEQYF.

This clone was detected only a few times. The chain has TRBV4-2 and TRBJ2-5; 10 nucleotides match TRBD2. The CDR3 loop spans 17 amino acids. Germline CDR1 and CDR2: LGHNA and YNFKEQ. After removal of 3 bases from V and 2 bases from J, the junction contained 9 bases not matched to a gene. CDR3 region: CASSHHSSSGGQETQYF. The DNA of the CDR3 is TGTGCCAGCAGCCATCATTCCTCTAGCGGGGGACAAGAGACCCAGTACTTC.

A few counts support this clone. The chain combines TRBV6-5 with TRBJ2-7; no definite D call. CDR1 is MNHEY, CDR2 SVGAGI, per germline. V lost 1 base and J 3 bases, leaving 10 bases between the germline ends. The CDR3 is made up of 14 amino acids. The CDR3, as DNA: TGTGCCAGCAGTTACTTCGACACTAACTACGAGCAGTACTTC. As protein: CASSYFDTNYEQYF.

The CDR3 DNA reads TGTGCCAGCAGCGCCTCTCTTAGGGGCGAGCAGTACTTC. Its translation is CASSASLRGEQYF. The chain couples TRBV9 to TRBJ2-7, with D possibly TRBD1 on 5 matching bases. Germline-derived CDR1 and CDR2 are SGDLS and YYNGEE. Trimming shortened V by 3 bases and J by 6 bases, and 13 bases separated the two germline ends. CDR3 size: 13 residues.

In its sample, this clone was seen once. The V call is TRBV30, the J call TRBJ1-5, with a possible D match to TRBD1 (5 bases). V was trimmed by 5 bases and J by 4 bases, leaving 15 bases between them. CDR1 GTSNPN and CDR2 SVGIG come from the germline V gene (reference sequence). The CDR3 extends over 14 amino acids. The CDR3 reads CAWAYGGPNQPQHF. The CDR3 DNA reads TGTGCCTGGGCTTACGGGGGACCTAATCAGCCCCAGCATTTT.